What follows are 18 T cell receptor beta chains derived from one specimen sequenced in a study of T cells after yellow fever vaccination. TCRdb re-called the 5' RACE reads through MiXCR, storing one row per CDR3 protein. Of about 260,000 distinct CDR3 sequences listed, 10% to 15% are singletons. The sequencing here drew on CD4+ T cells sorted from PBMCs, taken 45 days after the yellow fever booster vaccination. These TCRs come from a man aged 25 to 45 who received the YFV17D yellow fever vaccine.

This clonotype showed up many times. The chain carries TRBV20-1 and TRBJ1-1; D call uncertain. Germline loops: CDR1 DFQATT, CDR2 SNEGSKA (reference sequence). This CDR3 is built from 11 residues. With 3 bases removed from V and 6 bases from J, the gap between germline ends came to 8 bases. The CDR3 protein is CSARDGAEAFF. Written as DNA, the CDR3 is TGCAGTGCTAGGGATGGGGCTGAAGCTTTCTTT.

V usage is TRBV28 and J usage is TRBJ2-7, with 7 bases aligning to TRBD1. The V gene's germline CDR1 is MDHEN and CDR2 SYDVKM. Unmatched junction bases numbered 6, after V lost 4 bases and J lost 3 bases. The CDR3 covers 14 residues. CDR3 amino acids: CASSSGQAGYEQYF. In DNA, the CDR3 is TGTGCCAGCAGTTCCGGACAGGCAGGCTACGAGCAGTACTTC.

This clonotype was seen a few times. In DNA form, the CDR3 reads TGTGCCAGCATCCGGGACGGCGATTTAGGCTACACCTTC. It encodes CASIRDGDLGYTF. The chain carries TRBV6-6 and TRBJ1-2; a possible D gene is TRBD1 (5 bases). Germline-derived CDR1 and CDR2 are MNHNY and SVGAGI (reference sequence). The CDR3 spans 13 residues. The V gene lost 7 bases and the J gene lost 8 bases, with 17 bases spanning the gap.

This clonotype was seen more than once but under ten times. The rearrangement uses TRBV15 and TRBJ2-1; D gene ambiguous. This CDR3 is 16 amino acids long. V was trimmed by 0 bases and J by 1 base, leaving 10 bases between them. CDR1 and CDR2 from the germline V gene are LNHNV and YYDKDF (reference sequence). CDR3: CATSRDPPGSYNEQFF. The CDR3 DNA reads TGTGCCACCAGCAGAGATCCCCCGGGTTCCTACAATGAGCAGTTCTTC.

Only a few counts were recorded for this clonotype. This chain links TRBV5-1 with TRBJ2-3; D possibly corresponds to TRBD2 (5 bases). The CDR3 is 15 amino acids. With 3 bases removed from V and 4 bases from J, the gap between germline ends came to 15 bases. CDR1 is SGHRS, CDR2 YFSETQ, per germline. DNA of the CDR3: TGCGCCAGCAGCTCCGGGGTCACGGAAGCAGATACGCAGTATTTT. It is translated as CASSSGVTEADTQYF.

V usage is TRBV4-3 and J usage is TRBJ2-1; D is possibly TRBD1 (6 bases). V lost 3 bases, J lost 7 bases, and 10 bases lay in between. The CDR3 is 13 amino acids. Germline V gives CDR1 LGHNA, CDR2 YSLEER. The CDR3 coding sequence is TGCGCCAGCAGCCAGCTGCAGGGGAATGAGCAGTTCTTC. It is translated as CASSQLQGNEQFF.

CDR3 nucleotide sequence: TGTGCCAGCTCAATCCGCAGGAGAGAGACCCAGTACTTC. Protein sequence: CASSIRRRETQYF. The genes are TRBV18 and TRBJ2-5; no reliable D call. Germline V gene lookup returns CDR1 KGHSH and CDR2 LQKENI. This CDR3 has 13 amino acids. Trimming left V 5 bases short and J 4 bases short, with 11 bases between. The full variable domain, completed using reference TRBV18 and TRBJ2-5, is NAGVMQNPRHLVRRRGQEARLRCSPMKGHSHVYWYRQLPEEGLKFMVYLQKENIIDESGMPKERFSAEFPKEGPSILRIQQVVRGDSAAYFCASSIRRRETQYFGPGTRLLVL.

There are a few counts of this clonotype. J is TRBJ1-1 and V is TRBV28, with D perhaps TRBD1 (6 bases). This CDR3 is 12 amino acids long. The V and J ends lost 7 bases and 11 bases respectively, with 17 bases between them. Germline V lookup: CDR1 MDHEN, CDR2 SYDVKM. The CDR3 nucleotides read TGTGCCAGCACCAAGCGGGGGGCGCTGGCTTTCTTT. Amino acids: CASTKRGALAFF. Complete variable domain (other parts from reference TRBV28 and TRBJ1-1): DVKVTQSSRYLVKRTGEKVFLECVQDMDHENMFWYRQDPGLGLRLIYFSYDVKMKEKGDIPEGYSVSREKKERFSLILESASTNQTSMYLCASTKRGALAFFGQGTRLTVV.

This clonotype has ten or more counts. The rearrangement uses TRBV20-1 and TRBJ2-3; 8 bases are shared with TRBD2. This CDR3 spans 13 amino acids. After removal of 6 bases from V and 10 bases from J, the junction contained 12 bases not matched to a gene. Germline values: CDR1 DFQATT, CDR2 SNEGSKA (reference sequence). This CDR3 reads CSAQREKEGSQYF. The CDR3 DNA reads TGCAGTGCCCAGCGGGAGAAGGAGGGATCGCAGTATTTT.

This clonotype has a handful of counts. The chain employs TRBV7-9 and TRBJ1-2, with D hard to call. The length of the CDR3 is 16 residues. The V gene lost 5 bases and the J gene lost 3 bases, with 19 bases spanning the gap. Germline V gives CDR1 SEHNR, CDR2 FQNEAQ (reference sequence). CDR3 bases: TGTGCCAGCAGCCCCACTCGGATCCTCGGGGACTATGGCTACACCTTC. The encoded protein is CASSPTRILGDYGYTF.

V usage is TRBV20-1 and J usage is TRBJ2-7; a weak D match, TRBD2 (6 bases). Germline V gene sequence: CDR1 DFQATT, CDR2 SNEGSKA (reference sequence). Trimming pared 0 bases from V and 3 bases from J, leaving 18 bases between. The CDR3 has 16 amino acids. The CDR3 DNA follows: TGCAGTGCTAGAGATCCCGATAGCGGACATAACTACGAGCAGTACTTC. Translation: CSARDPDSGHNYEQYF.

The rearrangement uses TRBV20-1 and TRBJ2-2; D is possibly TRBD2 (6 bases). The V end was cut by 7 bases, the J end by 0 bases, with 15 bases between. The CDR3 spans 15 residues. Germline V CDR1 and CDR2: DFQATT, SNEGSKA (reference sequence). CDR3 region: CSGWGGGSNTGELFF. The CDR3 bases are TGCAGTGGTTGGGGAGGCGGGTCGAACACCGGGGAGCTGTTTTTT.

In this sample, this clonotype turned up a few times. The chain combines TRBV5-1 with TRBJ2-7; 8 nucleotides align to TRBD1. V shed 4 bases and J 6 bases; nucleotides not matched to a gene: 6. The germline gives CDR1 SGHRS, CDR2 YFSETQ. The CDR3 is 13 residues long. Here the CDR3 reads CASSKDGTGEQYF. In DNA form, the CDR3 reads TGCGCCAGCAGCAAGGACGGGACAGGCGAGCAGTACTTC.

This clonotype was seen only a few times. The CDR3 protein is CASSQEGGSYEQYF. The CDR3 region has the DNA TGTGCCAGCAGCCAAGAAGGAGGATCCTACGAGCAGTACTTC. This sequence joins TRBV3-1 and TRBJ2-7; D might be TRBD2 (5 bases). This CDR3 spans 14 amino acids. Germline CDR1 is LGHDT and CDR2 is YNNKEL (reference sequence). The germline V and J ends were trimmed by 0 bases and 1 base, with 7 bases remaining between them.

This clonotype appeared a few times. The rearrangement joins TRBV5-1 to TRBJ2-1, with 13 bases that match TRBD2. Germline V gene sequence: CDR1 SGHRS, CDR2 YFSETQ. J was trimmed by 7 bases and V by 1 base; bases with no gene match: 5. This CDR3 comprises 16 residues. CDR3 sequence reads: CASSLSGTSGINEQFF. The CDR3 coding sequence is TGCGCCAGCAGCTTGTCCGGGACTAGCGGGATTAATGAGCAGTTCTTC. Variable domain in full (rest from reference TRBV5-1 and TRBJ2-1): KAGVTQTPRYLIKTRGQQVTLSCSPISGHRSVSWYQQTPGQGLQFLFEYFSETQRNKGNFPGRFSGRQFSNSRSEMNVSTLELGDSALYLCASSLSGTSGINEQFFGPGTRLTVL.

This clonotype was detected a few times. The chain links TRBV5-1 to TRBJ2-5, with a possible D match to TRBD1 (5 bases). Germline V gene sequence: CDR1 SGHRS, CDR2 YFSETQ. This CDR3 region has 15 residues. V shed 4 bases and J shed 3 bases, with 16 bases lying between them. The CDR3 loop reads CASSLPSPGKETQYF. The CDR3 coding sequence is TGCGCCAGCAGCCTCCCAAGTCCAGGGAAAGAGACCCAGTACTTC.

The J gene is TRBJ2-6, the V gene TRBV5-1; no clear D. The ends were cut back, 3 bases at V and 2 bases at J, with 3 bases in the middle. The germline gives CDR1 SGHRS, CDR2 YFSETQ. The CDR3 runs to 13 residues. The CDR3 protein is CASSYPGANVLTF. As DNA, the CDR3 is TGCGCCAGCAGCTACCCTGGGGCCAACGTCCTGACTTTC.

This clonotype was observed at least ten times. The CDR3 loop reads CASSFTASGKYEQYF. For the CDR3, the DNA is TGTGCCAGCAGCTTCACGGCTAGCGGGAAGTACGAGCAGTACTTC. The chain recombines TRBV7-8 with TRBJ2-7, with 9 bases that match TRBD2. The germline V gene encodes CDR1 SGHVS and CDR2 FQNEAQ. Germline trimming cut 3 bases from V and 4 bases from J; bases unmatched to any gene: 7. The CDR3 totals 15 residues. The full variable domain, in which reference TRBV7-8 and TRBJ2-7 provide the parts outside the CDR3, is GAGVSQSPRYKVAKRGQDVALRCDPISGHVSLFWYQQALGQGPEFLTYFQNEAQLDKSGLPSDRFFAERPEGSVSTLKIQRTQQEDSAVYLCASSFTASGKYEQYFGPGTRLTVT.